Given below is one T cell receptor (beta chain) in context. All enrollees were roughly 18 to 95 years old and from about two dozen US areas. Assay: immunoSEQ multiplex PCR; the TCRdb copy retains only in-frame clones and omits some. Here the sample spans fewer than 200,000 clones, 80% to 90% being singletons. The CDR3 consists of 15 residues. In germline, CDR1 is SGHDT, CDR2 YYEEEE. V shed 1 base and J shed 5 bases, with 15 bases lying between them. The data are from a study of blood T cell repertoires in COVID-19. Study overall: The United States, Italy and Spain supplied acute and convalescent COVID-19 samples.

This receptor was obtained from a woman in her forties or fifties in a cohort exposed to, infected with or recovered from COVID-19 (not recorded which). The sample comprised PBMCs or T cells enriched from blood (not recorded which). V gene TRBV5-6 combines with J gene TRBJ2-5; a possible D gene is TRBD1 (6 bases). This CDR3 is CASSLPNQGLETQYF. The CDR3 DNA reads as TGTGCCAGCAGCTTGCCAAATCAGGGGTTGGAGACCCAGTACTTC.